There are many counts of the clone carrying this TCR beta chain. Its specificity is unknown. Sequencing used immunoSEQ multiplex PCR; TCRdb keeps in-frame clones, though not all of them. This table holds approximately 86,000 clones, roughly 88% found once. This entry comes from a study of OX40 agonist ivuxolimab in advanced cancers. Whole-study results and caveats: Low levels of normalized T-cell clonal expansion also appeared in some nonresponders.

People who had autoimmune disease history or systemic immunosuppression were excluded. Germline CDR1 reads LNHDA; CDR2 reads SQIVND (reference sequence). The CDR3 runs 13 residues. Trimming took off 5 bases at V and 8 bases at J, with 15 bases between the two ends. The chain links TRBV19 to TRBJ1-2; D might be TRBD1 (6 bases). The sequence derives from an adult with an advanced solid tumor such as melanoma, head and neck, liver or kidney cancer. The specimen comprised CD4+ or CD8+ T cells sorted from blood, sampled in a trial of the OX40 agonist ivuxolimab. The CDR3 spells CASSHRESSGYTF. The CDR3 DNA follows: TGTGCCAGTAGTCACAGGGAATCAAGCGGCTACACCTTC.